This T cell receptor beta chain is from a study of control samples from healthy donors and cancer patients. Measured with immunoSEQ multiplex PCR; TCRdb has only the in-frame clones, and not every one. Of 100,000 to 150,000 clones listed, approximately 89% are singletons. Trimming shortened V by 2 bases and J by 7 bases, and 19 bases separated the two germline ends. Germline-derived CDR1 and CDR2 are SGHRS and YFSETQ. The CDR3 has 15 residues. This chain joins TRBV5-1 and TRBJ2-7, with D hard to call. This TCR came from a man between 50 and 59 years old with head and neck cancer. Sequenced sample: PBMCs. This CDR3 reads CASSFSDSRVGEQYF. The CDR3 DNA follows: TGCGCCAGCAGCTTTTCAGACTCACGAGTCGGGGAGCAGTACTTC.